These 17 T cell receptor beta chains share one sample of origin, sequenced in a study of CD8 T cells in ankylosing spondylitis. TCRdb reprocessed the 5' RACE reads via MiXCR and lists one record per CDR3 protein. The repertoire holds about 240,000 distinct CDR3 sequences, with about 24% as singletons. Sequencing was done on a sample of blood, either unsorted or a sorted T cell fraction (not recorded which). The receptors originated from a male donor with ankylosing spondylitis or in good health (not recorded which).

This clonotype was recorded many times. The CDR3 reads CATYGTGYGYTF. The DNA for the CDR3 is TGTGCCACCTATGGGACCGGCTATGGCTACACCTTC. The V gene is TRBV15, the J gene TRBJ1-2; D perhaps matches TRBD1 (5 bases). Germline V gives CDR1 LNHNV, CDR2 YYDKDF (reference sequence). Trimming pared 8 bases from V and 4 bases from J, leaving 11 bases between. The CDR3 is made up of 12 amino acids.

V usage is TRBV20-1 and J usage is TRBJ2-2, with a weak D call TRBD1 (5 bases). CDR1 and CDR2 (germline): DFQATT, SNEGSKA (reference sequence). The CDR3 totals 14 residues. V was clipped by 1 base and J by 1 base, with 7 bases between them. DNA for the CDR3: TGCAGTGCTAGAGGGGGCAGGAACACCGGGGAGCTGTTTTTT. Protein: CSARGGRNTGELFF.

The chain employs TRBV3-1 and TRBJ2-7; tentative D call: TRBD1 (5 bases). V lost 4 bases, J lost 2 bases, and 12 bases lay in between. Germline V gene data show CDR1 as LGHDT and CDR2 as YNNKEL (reference sequence). The CDR3 covers 14 residues. CDR3 nucleotides: TGTGCCAGCAGCCGTCGGCAGACAGCCTACGAGCAGTACTTC. It yields the protein CASSRRQTAYEQYF.

V usage is TRBV12-3 or TRBV12-4 and J usage is TRBJ2-7, with a possible D match to TRBD1 (5 bases). CDR3 length: 14 amino acids. Between the trimmed V and J ends, which lost 6 bases and 3 bases, there was a span of 15 bases. The CDR3 loop reads CASRLSTEFYEQYF. The DNA for the CDR3 is TGTGCCAGCAGACTCTCGACAGAATTCTACGAGCAGTACTTC.

The V gene is TRBV27, the J gene TRBJ2-5; D ambiguous. CDR1 and CDR2 from the germline V gene are MNHEY and SMNVEV (reference sequence). V was cut by 0 bases and J by 5 bases, with 4 bases left in between. This CDR3 is built from 12 residues. The CDR3 DNA reads as TGTGCCAGCAGTTTATCTTACGAGACCCAGTACTTC. Protein sequence: CASSLSYETQYF.

This clonotype was seen only a few times. This chain connects TRBV12-3 or TRBV12-4 to TRBJ1-2, with D possibly matching TRBD1 (5 bases). CDR3 length: 14 residues. V gave up 4 bases and J gave up 2 bases, with 11 bases separating them. The CDR3 DNA follows: TGTGCCAGCAGTTCAGGCAGGGCGAACTATGGCTACACCTTC. Translating gives CASSSGRANYGYTF.

The chain combines TRBV29-1 with TRBJ2-7; D unclear. Germline V gene lookup returns CDR1 SQVTM and CDR2 ANQGSEA. CDR3 length: 12 amino acids. Trimming stripped 6 bases from V and 3 bases from J, with 12 bases between. For the CDR3, the DNA is TGCAGCGTGGCCCTTGACTTCTACGAGCAGTACTTC. Translation: CSVALDFYEQYF.

This chain links TRBV15 with TRBJ2-3; D could derive from TRBD1 or TRBD2 (5 bases each). CDR1 LNHNV and CDR2 YYDKDF come from the germline V gene (reference sequence). This CDR3 is 15 amino acids long. V lost 5 bases to trimming and J lost 4 bases, with 16 bases between them. In nucleotides, the CDR3 is TGTGCCACCAGCCCCGACGGGGCCGGCGCAGATACGCAGTATTTT. Encoded protein: CATSPDGAGADTQYF.

This clonotype was observed a few times. The chain carries TRBV10-3 and TRBJ1-5; D remains unclear. Between the trimmed V and J ends, which lost 6 bases and 4 bases, there was a span of 10 bases. Germline V lookup: CDR1 ENHRY, CDR2 SYGVKD. The CDR3 has 13 residues. Here the CDR3 DNA reads TGTGCCATCAGGATCTCGGTAAATCAGCCCCAGCATTTT. Encoded protein: CAIRISVNQPQHF.

In its sample, this clonotype was seen a few times. V is TRBV12-3 or TRBV12-4 and J is TRBJ2-5; D may be TRBD1 or TRBD2 (5 bases each). Trimming took 5 bases from V and 2 from J, leaving 18 bases between them. The CDR3 contains 16 residues. CDR3 protein: CASSTDEGWGQETQYF. CDR3 nucleotide sequence: TGTGCCAGCAGTACGGACGAGGGGTGGGGGCAAGAGACCCAGTACTTC.

The chain has TRBV4-2 and TRBJ2-7; TRBD1 aligns across 7 bases. The length of the CDR3 is 15 residues. The germline V gene has CDR1 LGHNA and CDR2 YNFKEQ. V lost 0 bases to trimming and J lost 6 bases; unmatched junction nucleotides: 8. CDR3 sequence (DNA): TGTGCCAGCAGCCAAGAATGGGACAGATGGCTCGAGCAGTACTTC. This sequence encodes CASSQEWDRWLEQYF.

The genes are TRBV18 and TRBJ1-5; TRBD1 matches at 7 bases. CDR1 and CDR2 (germline): KGHSH, LQKENI. V gave up 3 bases and J gave up 6 bases; unmatched junction bases: 8. The CDR3 consists of 15 residues. CDR3 in DNA: TGTGCCAGCTCACCCTACGGACAGGCAGCTCAGCCCCAGCATTTT. It encodes CASSPYGQAAQPQHF.

This clonotype was seen many times. The V call is TRBV20-1, the J call TRBJ2-7; tentatively, D is TRBD2 (5 bases). CDR1 and CDR2 (germline): DFQATT, SNEGSKA (reference sequence). This CDR3 has 13 amino acids. Deletions cut 3 bases from V and 3 bases from J, with 12 bases between. The CDR3 DNA reads as TGCAGTGCTAGTTCGGGGTTTGGCTACGAGCAGTACTTC. It is translated as CSASSGFGYEQYF.

The V call is TRBV10-1, the J call TRBJ2-1; tentatively, D is TRBD1 or TRBD2 (5 bases each). Germline V CDR1 and CDR2: WNHNN, SYGVQD (reference sequence). V was shortened by 3 bases and J by 2 bases, with 14 bases between the two germline ends. CDR3 length equals 16 residues. In DNA form, the CDR3 reads TGCGCCAGCAGTGATCAACGGGGCGACGCCTACAATGAGCAGTTCTTC. Amino acid sequence: CASSDQRGDAYNEQFF.

The chain employs TRBV10-3 and TRBJ2-1, with D possibly TRBD1 on 6 matching bases. Germline V lookup: CDR1 ENHRY, CDR2 SYGVKD. This CDR3 contains 14 residues. V was trimmed by 10 bases and J by 9 bases, leaving 22 bases between them. CDR3 amino acids: CATSPRQGYGEQFF. CDR3 nucleotide sequence: TGTGCCACCTCTCCGCGGCAGGGGTACGGTGAGCAGTTCTTC.

V is TRBV15 and J is TRBJ2-5; TRBD1 matches 7 bases. After removal of 3 bases from V and 4 bases from J, the junction contained 5 bases not matched to a gene. The germline V gene encodes CDR1 LNHNV and CDR2 YYDKDF (reference sequence). CDR3 length equals 14 residues. The CDR3 reads CATSSPDRAETQYF. Written as DNA, the CDR3 is TGTGCCACCAGCAGTCCCGACAGGGCAGAGACCCAGTACTTC. The full variable domain, in which reference TRBV15 and TRBJ2-5 provide the parts outside the CDR3, is DAMVIQNPRYQVTQFGKPVTLSCSQTLNHNVMYWYQQKSSQAPKLLFHYYDKDFNNEADTPDNFQSRRPNTSFCFLDIRSPGLGDTAMYLCATSSPDRAETQYFGPGTRLLVL.

In this sample, this clonotype turned up a few times. The V and J genes are TRBV20-1 and TRBJ1-5; D remains ambiguous. Looked up from germline, CDR1 is DFQATT and CDR2 is SNEGSKA (reference sequence). The CDR3 covers 13 residues. V was pared by 4 bases and J by 2 bases, with 9 bases between. The CDR3 DNA reads TGCAGTGCTACCCCTACGGGCAATCAGCCCCAGCATTTT. It translates to CSATPTGNQPQHF.